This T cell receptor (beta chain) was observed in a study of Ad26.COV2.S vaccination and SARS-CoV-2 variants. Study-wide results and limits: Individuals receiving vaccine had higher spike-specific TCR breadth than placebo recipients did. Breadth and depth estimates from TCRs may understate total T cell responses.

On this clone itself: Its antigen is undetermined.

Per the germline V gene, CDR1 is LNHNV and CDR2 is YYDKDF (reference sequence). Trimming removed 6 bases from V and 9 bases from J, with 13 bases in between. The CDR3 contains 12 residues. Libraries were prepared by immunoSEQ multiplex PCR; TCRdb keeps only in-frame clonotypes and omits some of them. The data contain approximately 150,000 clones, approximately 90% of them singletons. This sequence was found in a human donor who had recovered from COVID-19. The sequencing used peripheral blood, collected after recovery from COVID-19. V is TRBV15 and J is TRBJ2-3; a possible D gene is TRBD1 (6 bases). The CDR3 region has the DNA TGTGCCACCAGTTCCGACAGGCCAACGCAGTATTTT. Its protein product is CATSSDRPTQYF.